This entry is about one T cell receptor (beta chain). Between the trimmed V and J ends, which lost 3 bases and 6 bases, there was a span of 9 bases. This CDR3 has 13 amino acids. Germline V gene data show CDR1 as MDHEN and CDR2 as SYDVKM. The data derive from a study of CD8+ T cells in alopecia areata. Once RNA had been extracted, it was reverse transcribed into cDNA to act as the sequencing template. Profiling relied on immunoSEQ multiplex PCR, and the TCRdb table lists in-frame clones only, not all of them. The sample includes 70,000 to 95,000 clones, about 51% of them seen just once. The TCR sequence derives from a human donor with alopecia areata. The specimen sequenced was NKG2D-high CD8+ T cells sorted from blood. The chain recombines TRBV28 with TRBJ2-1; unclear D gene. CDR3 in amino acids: CASSFRPTNEQFF. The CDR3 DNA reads TGTGCCAGCAGTTTTAGACCAACCAATGAGCAGTTCTTC.